This entry lists 2 T cell receptor beta chains sequenced from one sample in a study of cytomegalovirus exposure and HLA in healthy donors. This PCR relied on a set of 60 Vbeta primers and 13 Jbeta primers. The protocol was immunoSEQ multiplex PCR, while the TCRdb copy is restricted to in-frame clones and leaves out a portion. The sample yields about 160,000 clones, around 80% seen once. Sequencing was done on a sample of PBMCs. The source is a male donor in good health and CMV-seropositive.

V is TRBV5-4 and J is TRBJ2-1; weak D call: TRBD2 (7 bases). The V end lost 0 bases, the J end lost 2 bases, and 12 bases lay between the germline ends. The CDR3 is 16 residues long. Germline assignment: CDR1 SGHNT and CDR2 YYREEE (reference sequence). The CDR3 loop reads CASSLGGGGPYNEQFF. DNA for the CDR3: TGTGCCAGCAGCTTGGGAGGGGGAGGGCCCTACAATGAGCAGTTCTTC.

The rearrangement links TRBV5-1 to TRBJ2-3; D not certain. The CDR3 totals 12 residues. CDR1 is SGHRS and CDR2 is YFSETQ in the germline V gene. V was clipped by 7 bases and J by 5 bases, with 11 bases between them. CDR3 sequence reads: CASRSVGDTQYF. The CDR3 DNA follows: TGCGCCAGCCGGAGTGTCGGAGATACGCAGTATTTT.